These 20 T cell receptor beta chains share one sample of origin, sequenced in a study of blood T cell repertoires in COVID-19. Assay: immunoSEQ multiplex PCR; the TCRdb copy retains only in-frame clones and omits some. This repertoire shows about 190,000 clones, over 75% found once; its top ten account for approximately 12%. The sequenced sample was peripheral blood. These receptor sequences come from a man aged 45-60 years who had recovered from COVID-19.

The J gene is TRBJ2-2, the V gene TRBV9, with 8 positions matching TRBD2. V shed 0 bases and J 1 base; nucleotides not matched to a gene: 2. In germline, CDR1 is SGDLS, CDR2 YYNGEE. This CDR3 contains 16 residues. The CDR3 DNA is TGTGCCAGCAGCGTAGATCTAGCGGGGAACACCGGGGAGCTGTTTTTT. It is translated as CASSVDLAGNTGELFF.

V usage is TRBV7-2 and J usage is TRBJ1-1; D may be TRBD1 (6 bases). Trimming shortened V by 8 bases and J by 1 base, and 14 bases separated the two germline ends. The length of the CDR3 is 14 residues. In germline, CDR1 is SGHTA, CDR2 FQGNSA. The CDR3 region has the DNA TGTGCCAGCTCACTGGGGGGGGCGAACACTGAAGCTTTCTTT. Protein: CASSLGGANTEAFF.

This clone has a handful of counts. The chain has TRBV10-3 and TRBJ1-4; D gene ambiguous. Per the germline V gene, CDR1 is ENHRY and CDR2 is SYGVKD. V was pared by 8 bases and J by 8 bases, with 12 bases between. The CDR3 is made up of 12 amino acids. CDR3 amino acids: CAIRTNAEKLFF. Here the CDR3 DNA reads TGTGCCATCCGGACTAACGCGGAAAAACTGTTTTTT.

The table lists this clone with a few counts. The J gene is TRBJ2-7, the V gene TRBV7-2; a possible D gene is TRBD1 (5 bases). The CDR3 is made up of 13 amino acids. The V end was cut by 6 bases, the J end by 2 bases, with 11 bases between. Germline CDR1 reads SGHTA; CDR2 reads FQGNSA. CDR3 DNA sequence: TGTGCCAGCAGTTCAGGGCTCACCTACGAGCAGTACTTC. Its protein product is CASSSGLTYEQYF.

The chain couples TRBV5-1 to TRBJ2-7; TRBD1 matches 7 bases. Trimming took 1 base from V and 6 from J; bases not matched to a gene: 4. The CDR3 extends over 13 amino acids. The germline V gene has CDR1 SGHRS and CDR2 YFSETQ. CDR3 protein: CASSLRGTAEQYF. The CDR3 nucleotides are TGCGCCAGCAGCTTGAGGGGGACAGCCGAGCAGTACTTC.

The rearrangement joins TRBV15 to TRBJ1-2; 11 bases match TRBD1. CDR3 size: 16 residues. CDR1 LNHNV and CDR2 YYDKDF come from the germline V gene (reference sequence). The junction had 7 bases not matched to a gene; V was cut back by 3 bases and J by 4 bases. CDR3 sequence reads: CATSRGTGGGGYGYTF. The CDR3, as DNA: TGTGCCACCAGCAGGGGGACAGGGGGTGGTGGCTATGGCTACACCTTC.

The chain joins TRBV7-2 to TRBJ1-5; D gene unclear. The germline gives CDR1 SGHTA, CDR2 FQGNSA. With 1 base removed from V and 3 bases from J, the gap between germline ends came to 10 bases. The CDR3 consists of 15 residues. CDR3 sequence (DNA): TGTGCCAGCAGCTTAGTTTCAGGCTCCAATCAGCCCCAGCATTTT. The encoded protein is CASSLVSGSNQPQHF.

The chain is built from TRBV30 and TRBJ2-3, with D perhaps matching TRBD1 (6 bases). CDR1 GTSNPN and CDR2 SVGIG come from the germline V gene (reference sequence). V lost 4 bases, J lost 1 base, and 12 bases lay in between. This CDR3 is 14 amino acids long. DNA of the CDR3: TGTGCCTGGAAGACAGGCGTCCGCACAGATACGCAGTATTTT. Translation gives CAWKTGVRTDTQYF.

CDR3 protein: CASSVDITYEQYF. The CDR3 nucleotides are TGTGCCAGCAGCGTAGACATAACCTACGAGCAGTACTTC. The chain has TRBV9 and TRBJ2-7; no definite D call. Germline assignment: CDR1 SGDLS and CDR2 YYNGEE. CDR3 length: 13 residues. Trimming shortened V by 0 bases and J by 2 bases, and 6 bases separated the two germline ends.

The J gene is TRBJ2-7, the V gene TRBV9; 8 bases agree with TRBD2. This CDR3 comprises 16 residues. The junction had 14 bases not matched to a gene; V was cut back by 6 bases and J by 3 bases. The germline V gene encodes CDR1 SGDLS and CDR2 YYNGEE. The CDR3 DNA reads TGTGCCAGCACCCCCACCGGGGGTACTAGCGGCTACGAGCAGTACTTC. Its protein is CASTPTGGTSGYEQYF.

The chain couples TRBV5-1 to TRBJ2-7; 9 bases are shared with TRBD1. Germline V gene data show CDR1 as SGHRS and CDR2 as YFSETQ. CDR3 length: 13 residues. V dropped 3 bases and J dropped 6; count of bases not matched to a gene: 4. The CDR3, as DNA: TGCGCCAGCAGCTACAACAGGGGGCCCGAGCAGTACTTC. Translating gives CASSYNRGPEQYF.

The J gene is TRBJ2-2, the V gene TRBV5-1; maybe TRBD1 (5 bases). V lost 0 bases and J lost 6, with 12 bases in between. Per germline, CDR1 SGHRS and CDR2 YFSETQ. The CDR3 has 15 residues. The CDR3 region is CASSLVVQGPGELFF. As DNA, the CDR3 is TGCGCCAGCAGCTTGGTGGTTCAGGGCCCCGGGGAGCTGTTTTTT.

The genes are TRBV6-1 and TRBJ2-7; 7 nucleotides line up with TRBD2. Germline CDR1 and CDR2: MNHNS and SASEGT. This CDR3 spans 15 amino acids. J lost 3 bases, V lost 3 bases, and 8 bases had no gene match. CDR3: CASSEVLGGSYEQYF. CDR3 sequence (DNA): TGTGCCAGCAGTGAGGTGTTAGGCGGGAGCTACGAGCAGTACTTC.

J is TRBJ2-5 and V is TRBV19; TRBD2 is a possible D gene (6 bases). The CDR3 loop spans 15 amino acids. Germline V gives CDR1 LNHDA, CDR2 SQIVND (reference sequence). The germline V and J ends were trimmed by 1 base and 5 bases, with 14 bases remaining between them. The CDR3 reads CASSIGGGVGETQYF. DNA of the CDR3: TGTGCCAGTAGTATAGGGGGCGGGGTTGGGGAGACCCAGTACTTC.

The V call is TRBV18, the J call TRBJ2-7; TRBD2 matches at 8 bases. The CDR3 runs to 15 residues. CDR1 KGHSH and CDR2 LQKENI come from the germline V gene. After removal of 6 bases from V and 2 bases from J, the junction contained 9 bases not matched to a gene. The CDR3 nucleotides are TGTGCCAGCTCTCCCCCGGGACTAGGTCCCTACGAGCAGTACTTC. This translates into CASSPPGLGPYEQYF. Drawing the rest from reference TRBV18 and TRBJ2-7, the complete variable domain is NAGVMQNPRHLVRRRGQEARLRCSPMKGHSHVYWYRQLPEEGLKFMVYLQKENIIDESGMPKERFSAEFPKEGPSILRIQQVVRGDSAAYFCASSPPGLGPYEQYFGPGTRLTVT.

CDR3 residues: CAWKGQGVTLGGYTF. CDR3 bases: TGTGCCTGGAAGGGACAGGGGGTTACTTTGGGGGGCTACACCTTC. The gene calls are TRBV30 and TRBJ1-2; 11 bases are a match to TRBD1. CDR1 and CDR2 (germline): GTSNPN, SVGIG (reference sequence). The CDR3 sequence is 15 residues long. Losses at the gene ends were 4 bases for V and 8 bases for J; bases not matched to a gene: 12.

The chain carries TRBV6-5 and TRBJ2-7; TRBD2 matches 7 bases. After removal of 2 bases from V and 2 bases from J, the junction contained 6 bases not matched to a gene. The V gene's germline CDR1 is MNHEY and CDR2 SVGAGI. The CDR3 has 15 amino acids. The CDR3 DNA follows: TGTGCCAGCAGTTACAGGCCTAGCGGTCCCTACGAGCAGTACTTC. It translates to CASSYRPSGPYEQYF.

The chain carries TRBV12-3 or TRBV12-4 and TRBJ2-7; D ambiguous. The CDR3 runs to 11 residues. V lost 6 bases, J lost 7 bases, and 10 bases lay in between. The CDR3 spells CASRFSREQYF. The CDR3 DNA reads TGTGCCAGCAGATTTTCGCGAGAGCAGTACTTC.

This clone was recorded only once. The genes are TRBV18 and TRBJ1-2; TRBD1 matches 12 bases. V shed 2 bases, J shed 6 bases, and the junction held 10 bases outside the gene matches. Germline assignment: CDR1 KGHSH and CDR2 LQKENI. The CDR3 totals 17 residues. The CDR3 DNA reads TGTGCCAGCTCACCAACACCTCCGGGACAGGGGGCTAATGGCTACACCTTC. Protein product: CASSPTPPGQGANGYTF.

This clone occurred a few times. The chain links TRBV27 to TRBJ1-5, with D perhaps matching TRBD1 (5 bases). V was cut by 3 bases and J by 0 bases, with 12 bases left in between. Germline-derived CDR1 and CDR2 are MNHEY and SMNVEV (reference sequence). CDR3 size: 16 residues. The CDR3 loop is CASSFLGGTSNQPQHF. Here the CDR3 DNA reads TGTGCCAGCAGTTTCCTGGGAGGGACTAGCAATCAGCCCCAGCATTTT.